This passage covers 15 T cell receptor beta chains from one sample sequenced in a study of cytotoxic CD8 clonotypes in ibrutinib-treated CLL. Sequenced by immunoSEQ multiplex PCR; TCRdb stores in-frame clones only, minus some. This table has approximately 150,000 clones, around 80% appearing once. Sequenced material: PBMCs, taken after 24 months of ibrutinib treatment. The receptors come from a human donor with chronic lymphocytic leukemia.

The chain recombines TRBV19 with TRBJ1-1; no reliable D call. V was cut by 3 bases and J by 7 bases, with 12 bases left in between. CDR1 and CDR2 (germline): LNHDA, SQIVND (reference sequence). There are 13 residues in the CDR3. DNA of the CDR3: TGTGCCAGTAGTATGATGAAGGGATATGAAGCTTTCTTT. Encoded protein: CASSMMKGYEAFF.

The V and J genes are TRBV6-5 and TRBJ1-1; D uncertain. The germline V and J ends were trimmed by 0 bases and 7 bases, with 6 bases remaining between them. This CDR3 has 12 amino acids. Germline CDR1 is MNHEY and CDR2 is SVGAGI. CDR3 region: CASSYSRYEAFF. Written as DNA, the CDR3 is TGTGCCAGCAGTTACTCGCGCTATGAAGCTTTCTTT.

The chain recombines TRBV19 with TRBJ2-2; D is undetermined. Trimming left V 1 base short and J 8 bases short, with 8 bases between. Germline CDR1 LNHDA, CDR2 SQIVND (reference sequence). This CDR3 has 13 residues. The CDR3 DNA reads TGTGCCAGTAGTATAGCCGTCAGGGGGGAGCTGTTTTTT. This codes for CASSIAVRGELFF.

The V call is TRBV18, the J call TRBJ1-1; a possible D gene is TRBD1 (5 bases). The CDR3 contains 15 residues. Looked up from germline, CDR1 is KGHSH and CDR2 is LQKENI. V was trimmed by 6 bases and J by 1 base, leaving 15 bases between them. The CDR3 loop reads CASSATIGQNTEAFF. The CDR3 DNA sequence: TGTGCCAGCTCGGCGACCATTGGACAGAACACTGAAGCTTTCTTT.

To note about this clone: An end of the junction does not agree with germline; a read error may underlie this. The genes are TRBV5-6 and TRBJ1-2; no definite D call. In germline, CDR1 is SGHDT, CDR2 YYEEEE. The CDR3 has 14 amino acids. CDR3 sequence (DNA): TGTGCCAGCAGCCCCCGTCCTGAAAACTCTGGCTACACCTTC. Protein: CASSPRPENSGYTF.

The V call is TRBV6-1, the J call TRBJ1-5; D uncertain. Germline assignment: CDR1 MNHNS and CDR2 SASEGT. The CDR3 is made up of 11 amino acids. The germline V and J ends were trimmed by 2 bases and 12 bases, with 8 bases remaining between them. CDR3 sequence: CASSEMALQHF. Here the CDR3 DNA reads TGTGCCAGCAGTGAAATGGCCCTCCAGCATTTT.

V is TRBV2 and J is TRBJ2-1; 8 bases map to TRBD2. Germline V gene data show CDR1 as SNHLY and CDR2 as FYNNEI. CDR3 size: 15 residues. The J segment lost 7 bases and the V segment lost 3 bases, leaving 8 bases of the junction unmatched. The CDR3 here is CASSDRGGSRNEQFF. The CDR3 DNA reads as TGTGCCAGCAGTGACCGGGGGGGCTCTAGGAATGAGCAGTTCTTC.

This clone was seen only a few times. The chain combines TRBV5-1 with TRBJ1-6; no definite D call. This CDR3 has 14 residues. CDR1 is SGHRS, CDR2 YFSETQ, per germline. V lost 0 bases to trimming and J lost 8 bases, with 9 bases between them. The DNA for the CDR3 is TGCGCCAGCAGCTTGGAGAGTGCCCATTCACCCCTCCACTTT. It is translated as CASSLESAHSPLHF.

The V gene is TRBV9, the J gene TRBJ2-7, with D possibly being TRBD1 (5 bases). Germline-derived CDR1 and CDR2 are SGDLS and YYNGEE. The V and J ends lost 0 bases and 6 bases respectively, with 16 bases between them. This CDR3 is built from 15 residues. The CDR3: CASSVVSTDPREQYF. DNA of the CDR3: TGTGCCAGCAGCGTAGTCTCGACAGATCCACGCGAGCAGTACTTC.

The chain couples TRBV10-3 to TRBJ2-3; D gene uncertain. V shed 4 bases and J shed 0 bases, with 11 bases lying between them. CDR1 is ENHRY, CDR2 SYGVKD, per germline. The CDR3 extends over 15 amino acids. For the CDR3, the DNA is TGTGCCATCAGTGCGGTCCAATCTAGCACAGATACGCAGTATTTT. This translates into CAISAVQSSTDTQYF.

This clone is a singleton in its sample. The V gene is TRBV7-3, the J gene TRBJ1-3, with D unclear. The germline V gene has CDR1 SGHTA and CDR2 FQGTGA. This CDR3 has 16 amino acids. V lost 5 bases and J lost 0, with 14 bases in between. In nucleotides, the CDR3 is TGTGCCAGCAGCGTAGGACGGAGGAACTCTGGAAACACCATATATTTT. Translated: CASSVGRRNSGNTIYF.

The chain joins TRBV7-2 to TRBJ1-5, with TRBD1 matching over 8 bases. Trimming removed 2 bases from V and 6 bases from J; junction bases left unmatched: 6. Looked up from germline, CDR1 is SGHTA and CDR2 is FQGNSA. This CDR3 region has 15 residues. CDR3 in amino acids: CASSLSQGAGQPQHF. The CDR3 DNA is TGTGCCAGCAGCTTATCCCAGGGGGCCGGTCAGCCCCAGCATTTT.

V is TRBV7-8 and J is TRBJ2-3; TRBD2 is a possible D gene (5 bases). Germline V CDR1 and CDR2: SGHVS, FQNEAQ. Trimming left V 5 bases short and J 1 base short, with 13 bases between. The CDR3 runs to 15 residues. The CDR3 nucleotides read TGTGCCAGCAGCCAAGGACTCCCAGGCACAGATACGCAGTATTTT. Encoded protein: CASSQGLPGTDTQYF.

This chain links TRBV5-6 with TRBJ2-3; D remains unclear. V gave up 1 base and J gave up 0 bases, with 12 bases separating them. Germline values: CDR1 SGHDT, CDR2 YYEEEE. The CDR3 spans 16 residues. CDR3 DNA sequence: TGTGCCAGCAGCTTGTTTTCCCAGATAAGCACAGATACGCAGTATTTT. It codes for CASSLFSQISTDTQYF.

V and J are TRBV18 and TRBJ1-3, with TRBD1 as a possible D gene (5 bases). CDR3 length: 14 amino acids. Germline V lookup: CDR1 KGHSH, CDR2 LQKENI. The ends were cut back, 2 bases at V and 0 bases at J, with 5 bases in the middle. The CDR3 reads CASSPTGSGNTIYF. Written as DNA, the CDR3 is TGTGCCAGCTCACCAACAGGCTCTGGAAACACCATATATTTT.